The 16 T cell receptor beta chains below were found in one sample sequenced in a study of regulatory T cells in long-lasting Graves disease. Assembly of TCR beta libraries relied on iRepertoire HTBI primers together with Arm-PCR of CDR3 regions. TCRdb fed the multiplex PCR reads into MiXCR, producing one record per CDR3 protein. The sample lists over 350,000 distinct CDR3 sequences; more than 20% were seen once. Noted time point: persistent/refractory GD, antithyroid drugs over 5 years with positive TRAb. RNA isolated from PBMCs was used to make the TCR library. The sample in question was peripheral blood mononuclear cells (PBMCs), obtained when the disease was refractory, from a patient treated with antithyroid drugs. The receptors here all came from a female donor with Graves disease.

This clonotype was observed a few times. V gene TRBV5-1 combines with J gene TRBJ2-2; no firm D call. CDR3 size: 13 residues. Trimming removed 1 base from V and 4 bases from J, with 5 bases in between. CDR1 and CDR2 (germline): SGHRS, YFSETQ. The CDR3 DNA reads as TGCGCCAGCAGCTTGACGGTCACCGGGGAGCTGTTTTTT. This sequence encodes CASSLTVTGELFF.

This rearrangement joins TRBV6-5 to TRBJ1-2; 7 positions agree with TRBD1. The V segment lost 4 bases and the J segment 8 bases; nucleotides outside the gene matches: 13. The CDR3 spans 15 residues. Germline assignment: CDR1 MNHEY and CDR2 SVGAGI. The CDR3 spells CASSFQRQGMGGYTF. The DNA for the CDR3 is TGTGCCAGCAGTTTCCAGAGACAGGGAATGGGAGGCTACACCTTC.

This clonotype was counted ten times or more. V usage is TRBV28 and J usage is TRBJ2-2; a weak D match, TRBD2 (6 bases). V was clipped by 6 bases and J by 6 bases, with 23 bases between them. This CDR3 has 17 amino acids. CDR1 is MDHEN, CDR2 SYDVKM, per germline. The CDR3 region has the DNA TGTGCCAGCAGCCCCCCGGAGAGGAGGGCCAACTCCGGGGAGCTGTTTTTT. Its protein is CASSPPERRANSGELFF.

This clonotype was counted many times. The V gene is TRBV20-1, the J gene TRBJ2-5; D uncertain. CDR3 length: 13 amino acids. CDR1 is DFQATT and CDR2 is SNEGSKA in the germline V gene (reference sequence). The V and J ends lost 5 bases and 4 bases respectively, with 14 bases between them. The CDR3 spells CSAPSQLRETQYF. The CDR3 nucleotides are TGCAGTGCTCCCTCCCAGTTAAGAGAGACCCAGTACTTC.

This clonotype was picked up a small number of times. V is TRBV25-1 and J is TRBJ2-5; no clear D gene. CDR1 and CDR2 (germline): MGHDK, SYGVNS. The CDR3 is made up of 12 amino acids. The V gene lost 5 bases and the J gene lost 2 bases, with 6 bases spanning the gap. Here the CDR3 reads CASSWQQETQYF. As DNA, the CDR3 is TGTGCCAGCAGTTGGCAGCAAGAGACCCAGTACTTC.

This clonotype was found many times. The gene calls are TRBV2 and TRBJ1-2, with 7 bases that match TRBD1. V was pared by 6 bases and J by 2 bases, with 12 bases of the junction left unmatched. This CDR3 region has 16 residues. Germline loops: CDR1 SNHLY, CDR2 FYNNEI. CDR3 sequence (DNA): TGTGCCAGCAGCATACAGGGGAGAACGCTGAACTATGGCTACACCTTC. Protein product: CASSIQGRTLNYGYTF. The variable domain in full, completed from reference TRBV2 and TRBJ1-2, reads EPEVTQTPSHQVTQMGQEVILRCVPISNHLYFYWYRQILGQKVEFLVSFYNNEISEKSEIFDDQFSVERPDGSNFTLKIRSTKLEDSAMYFCASSIQGRTLNYGYTFGSGTRLTVV.

The CDR3 sequence is CASSYSRQGVVKTGNTIYF. The CDR3 nucleotides read TGTGCCAGCAGTTATTCGCGCCAGGGGGTGGTCAAGACTGGAAACACCATATATTTT. V gene TRBV6-5 combines with J gene TRBJ1-3, with 7 bases lining up with TRBD1. J was trimmed by 2 bases and V by 3 bases; bases with no gene match: 16. The CDR3 spans 19 residues. Per germline, CDR1 MNHEY and CDR2 SVGAGI.

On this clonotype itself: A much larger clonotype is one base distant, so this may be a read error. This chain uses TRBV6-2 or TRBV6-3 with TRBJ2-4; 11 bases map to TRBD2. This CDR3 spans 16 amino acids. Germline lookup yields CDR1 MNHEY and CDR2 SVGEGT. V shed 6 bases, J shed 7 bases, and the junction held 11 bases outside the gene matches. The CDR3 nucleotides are TGTGCCAGCAGGGCCAGACTAGCGGGATCGGGGAACATTCAGTACTTC. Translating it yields CASRARLAGSGNIQYF.

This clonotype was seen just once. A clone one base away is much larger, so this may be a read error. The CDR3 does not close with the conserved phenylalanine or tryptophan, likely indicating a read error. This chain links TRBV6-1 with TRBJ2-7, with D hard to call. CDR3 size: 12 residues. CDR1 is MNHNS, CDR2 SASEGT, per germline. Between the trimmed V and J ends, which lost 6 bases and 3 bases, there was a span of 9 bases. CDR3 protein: CASSTDLYEQYL. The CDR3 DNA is TGTGCCAGCAGCACGGACCTCTACGAGCAGTACCTC.

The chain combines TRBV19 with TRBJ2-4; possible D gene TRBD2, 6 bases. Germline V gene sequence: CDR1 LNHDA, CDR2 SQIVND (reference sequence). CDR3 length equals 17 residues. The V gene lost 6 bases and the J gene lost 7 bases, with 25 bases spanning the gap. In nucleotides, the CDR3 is TGTGCCAGTAGCCACTCCCCGGTTGGCGGGAATTCGAACATTCAGTACTTC. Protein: CASSHSPVGGNSNIQYF.

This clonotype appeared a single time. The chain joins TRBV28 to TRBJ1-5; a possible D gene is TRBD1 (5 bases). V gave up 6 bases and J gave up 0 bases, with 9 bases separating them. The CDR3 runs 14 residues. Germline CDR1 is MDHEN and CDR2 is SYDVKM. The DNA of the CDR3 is TGTGCCAGCAGGGACACGGTTAGCAATCAGCCCCAGCATTTT. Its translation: CASRDTVSNQPQHF.

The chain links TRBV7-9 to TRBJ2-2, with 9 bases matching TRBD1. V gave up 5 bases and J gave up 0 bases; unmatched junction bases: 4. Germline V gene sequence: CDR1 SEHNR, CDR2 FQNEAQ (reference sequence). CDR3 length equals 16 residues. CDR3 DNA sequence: TGTGCCAGCAGCGTCCGGGACAGGGCGAACACCGGGGAGCTGTTTTTT. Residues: CASSVRDRANTGELFF.

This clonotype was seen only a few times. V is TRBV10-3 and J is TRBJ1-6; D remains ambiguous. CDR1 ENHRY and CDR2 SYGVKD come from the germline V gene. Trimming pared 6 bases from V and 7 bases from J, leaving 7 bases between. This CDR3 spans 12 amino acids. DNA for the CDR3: TGTGCCATCAGGGCAAACAATTCACCCCTCCACTTT. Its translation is CAIRANNSPLHF.

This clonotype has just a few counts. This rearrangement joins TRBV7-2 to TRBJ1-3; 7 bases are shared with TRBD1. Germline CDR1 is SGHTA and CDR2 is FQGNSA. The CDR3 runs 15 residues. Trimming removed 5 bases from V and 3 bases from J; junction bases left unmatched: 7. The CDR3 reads CASSLFTGVGNTIYF. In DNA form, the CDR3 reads TGTGCCAGCAGCCTTTTCACAGGGGTTGGAAACACCATATATTTT.

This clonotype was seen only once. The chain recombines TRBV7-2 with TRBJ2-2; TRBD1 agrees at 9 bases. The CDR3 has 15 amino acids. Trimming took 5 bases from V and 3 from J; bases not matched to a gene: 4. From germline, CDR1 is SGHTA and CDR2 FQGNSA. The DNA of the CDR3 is TGTGCCAGCAGCCCAGGGACAGGGTACACCGGGGAGCTGTTTTTT. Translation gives CASSPGTGYTGELFF.

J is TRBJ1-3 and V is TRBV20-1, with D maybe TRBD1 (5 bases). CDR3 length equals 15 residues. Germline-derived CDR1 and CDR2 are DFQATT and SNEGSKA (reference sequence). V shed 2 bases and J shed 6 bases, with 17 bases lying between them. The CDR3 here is CSARRIGQGENTIYF. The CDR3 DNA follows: TGCAGTGCTAGACGGATCGGACAAGGAGAAAACACCATATATTTT.